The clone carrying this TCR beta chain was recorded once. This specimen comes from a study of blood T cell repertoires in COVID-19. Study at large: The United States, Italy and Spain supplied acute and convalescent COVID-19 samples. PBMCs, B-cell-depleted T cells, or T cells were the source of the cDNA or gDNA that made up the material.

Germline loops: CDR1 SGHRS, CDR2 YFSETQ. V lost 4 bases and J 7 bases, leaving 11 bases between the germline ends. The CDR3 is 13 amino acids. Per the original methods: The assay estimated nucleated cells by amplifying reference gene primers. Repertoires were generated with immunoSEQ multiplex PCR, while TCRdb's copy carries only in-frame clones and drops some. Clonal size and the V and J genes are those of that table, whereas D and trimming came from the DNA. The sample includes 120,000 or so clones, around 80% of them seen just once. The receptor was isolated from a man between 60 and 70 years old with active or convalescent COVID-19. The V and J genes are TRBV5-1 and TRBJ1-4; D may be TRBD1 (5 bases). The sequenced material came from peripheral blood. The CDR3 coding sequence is TGCGCCAGCAGCACGCAGGGCCTTGAAAAACTGTTTTTT. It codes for CASSTQGLEKLFF.